These T cell receptor beta chains were read from a single sample in a study of T cell responses to AZD1222 COVID-19 vaccine. The table came from immunoSEQ multiplex PCR; TCRdb's copy has only in-frame clones and leaves some out. The sample contains over 150,000 clones, 86% of which appear only once. The starting material was peripheral blood, obtained on day 0 of MenACWY control vaccination. Source of these receptors: an adult in good health. CDR3s leave out the opening cysteine and the closing phenylalanine or tryptophan. Fields, in order: V gene, CDR3 protein.

v_call: TRBV28
cdr3_aa: ASSFPGTGVDTQY

v_call: TRBV25-1
cdr3_aa: ASSESGEYNEQF

v_call: TRBV19
cdr3_aa: ASSPDILRDYT

v_call: TRBV7-9
cdr3_aa: ASSFDGNTGELF

v_call: TRBV5-4
cdr3_aa: ASSWGGRGASYEQY

v_call: TRBV6-5
cdr3_aa: ASSYKVSSYNSPLH

v_call: TRBV4-2
cdr3_aa: ASSQDPSGWGVQF

v_call: TRBV5-6
cdr3_aa: ASSLRRVGEQY

v_call: TRBV5-1
cdr3_aa: ASSLGSGITYEQY

v_call: TRBV19
cdr3_aa: ASSVSGTRYEQY

v_call: TRBV29-1
cdr3_aa: SVDAGAAGPDTQY

v_call: TRBV7-2
cdr3_aa: ASSLVVRNGNQPQH

v_call: TRBV6-2/TRBV6-3
cdr3_aa: ASSSPQGPDRRRFNYGYT

v_call: TRBV5-4
cdr3_aa: ASTRKGRNTIY

v_call: TRBV28
cdr3_aa: ASSDSGTNYGYT

v_call: TRBV5-6
cdr3_aa: ASSLELAGGLGNEQF

v_call: TRBV19
cdr3_aa: ASILAGLGIPNTGENYEQY

v_call: TRBV5-4
cdr3_aa: ASSRVAGDRNEQY

v_call: TRBV24-1
cdr3_aa: ATSGREAGLTGELF

v_call: TRBV9
cdr3_aa: ASSATGSSGANVLT

v_call: TRBV30
cdr3_aa: AWSRFAGEKLF

v_call: TRBV10-3
cdr3_aa: AISGPRDRGPGELF

v_call: TRBV2
cdr3_aa: ASSGNLAGGLGSQETQY

v_call: TRBV5-6
cdr3_aa: ASSGWTSTPETQY

v_call: TRBV15
cdr3_aa: ATSRDRGGLGELYGYT

v_call: TRBV4-2
cdr3_aa: ASSLSRGTVNYGYT

v_call: TRBV18
cdr3_aa: ASSTYQTTSGGYT

v_call: TRBV6-5
cdr3_aa: ASRASNTGELF

v_call: TRBV11-1
cdr3_aa: ASSLGRGSTEAF

v_call: TRBV5-4
cdr3_aa: ASSLGVAAEQF

v_call: TRBV15
cdr3_aa: ATSSSAAAEAF

v_call: TRBV20-1
cdr3_aa: SAIRAEQF

v_call: TRBV18
cdr3_aa: ASSLLSGTDANYGYT

v_call: TRBV27
cdr3_aa: ASSLSLGRGETQY

v_call: TRBV6-1
cdr3_aa: ASSAPRQGAFGNTIY

v_call: TRBV25-1
cdr3_aa: ASSALHATNEKLF

v_call: TRBV5-1
cdr3_aa: ASSSGLRTGVSYNEQF

v_call: TRBV19
cdr3_aa: ASSIIGGRLNEQF

v_call: TRBV11-2
cdr3_aa: ASSLEARGRTEAF

v_call: TRBV5-1
cdr3_aa: ASSFSLTENSPLH

v_call: TRBV19
cdr3_aa: ASSYRQVLNYGYT

v_call: TRBV27
cdr3_aa: ASSLKVGAFGEAF

v_call: TRBV7-9
cdr3_aa: ASSLGAGAGYT

v_call: TRBV18
cdr3_aa: ASSGTLGGEQY